This T cell receptor (beta chain) stems from a study of T cells in Graves' hyperthyroidism and ophthalmopathy. Whole-study results and caveats: For ophthalmopathy, model prediction preceded onset by a median around six months.

There were TCR beta CDR3 regions amplified from RNA transcripts. Researchers ran a first-round RT-PCR on the TCR CDR3 using the HTBI primer set. MiXCR was run by TCRdb on the multiplex PCR reads, yielding one entry per CDR3 protein. Seen here are 600,000 to 700,000 distinct CDR3 sequences, 14% to 15% observed once, and the top ten hold around 4.5%. Germline V CDR1 and CDR2: SEHNR, FQNEAQ (reference sequence). This CDR3 is built from 15 residues. Germline trimming cut 5 bases from V and 2 bases from J; bases unmatched to any gene: 7. This clonotype was seen repeatedly, ten times or more. Its antigen is still unknown.

The sequencing input was blood. The source of this sequence is a woman between 40 and 50 years old with Graves' ophthalmopathy. The chain recombines TRBV7-9 with TRBJ1-2; TRBD1 agrees at 8 bases. The CDR3 region is CASSPRTGPNYGYTF. The DNA for the CDR3 is TGTGCCAGCAGCCCTAGGACAGGGCCCAACTATGGCTACACCTTC. The whole variable domain, remainder taken from reference TRBV7-9 and TRBJ1-2, is DTGVSQNPRHKITKRGQNVTFRCDPISEHNRLYWYRQTLGQGPEFLTYFQNEAQLEKSRLLSDRFSAERPKGSFSTLEIQRTEQGDSAMYLCASSPRTGPNYGYTFGSGTRLTVV.